Listed below are T cell receptor beta chains from one sample, sequenced in a study of OX40 agonist ivuxolimab in advanced cancers. Method: immunoSEQ multiplex PCR; TCRdb's copy keeps in-frame clones and lacks some. The repertoire includes about 93,000 clones, roughly 94% of them detected once, and 2% to 3% sits in the top ten. The material sequenced was CD4+ or CD8+ T cells sorted from blood, taken in a trial of the OX40 agonist ivuxolimab. Source of these receptors: an adult with an advanced solid tumor such as melanoma, head and neck, liver or kidney cancer. The CDR3 runs from the conserved cysteine through the conserved F or W. D genes are given only for firm matches. Size is omitted from some rows. Given values are once, few, many or a class for expanded clones.

-	-	TRBV4-3	TRBJ1-1	13	TGCGCCAGCAGCGCGGACAACTACACTGAAGCTTTCTTT	CASSADNYTEAFF
-	-	TRBV15	TRBJ2-1	14	TGTGCCACCAGCGCCTGGAGGGCCGGCAATGAGCAGTTCTTC	CATSAWRAGNEQFF
-	TRBD2	TRBV7-9	TRBJ2-7	14	TGTGCCAGCAGCCCCAACCGGGGGGCCTACGAGCAGTACTTC	CASSPNRGAYEQYF
-	-	TRBV5-5	TRBJ1-4	17	TGTGCCAGCAGCGATCGCCCTGGGGACGGTCGTAGAGAAAAACTGTTTTTT	CASSDRPGDGRREKLFF
-	-	TRBV28	TRBJ2-5	14	TGTGCCAGCAGTTTTAGTGGGGCCCGCGAGACCCAGTACTTC	CASSFSGARETQYF
-	-	TRBV29-1	TRBJ2-7	11	TGCAGCGTTAGTCAGTCCTACGAGCAGTGCTTC	CSVSQSYEQCF
-	TRBD2	TRBV5-6	TRBJ2-1	12	TGTGCCAGCAGCCACGGCGGGAGTGAGCAGTTCTTC	CASSHGGSEQFF
once	-	TRBV4-3	TRBJ1-3	14	TGCGCCAGCAGCCAAGAGCAGGGGATGGACACCATATATTTT	CASSQEQGMDTIYF
-	-	TRBV14	TRBJ1-2	13	TGTGCCAGCAGCCCCACAGGGCCGGATGGCTACACCTTC	CASSPTGPDGYTF
-	-	TRBV28	TRBJ2-3	15	TGTGCCAGCAGTTTTCGGTGGCAGGGGACAGATACGCAGTATTTT	CASSFRWQGTDTQYF
-	-	TRBV27	TRBJ1-1	15	TGTGCCAGCAGTCCCGAGGGGACCATGAACACTGAAGCTTTCTTT	CASSPEGTMNTEAFF
once	-	TRBV7-9	TRBJ2-7	14	TGTGCCAGCAGCTTCACGGGGGCCGACTACGAGCAGTACTTC	CASSFTGADYEQYF
-	-	TRBV27	TRBJ1-1	12	TGTGCCAGCACTTTAAAGAACACTGAAGCTTTCTTT	CASTLKNTEAFF
-	TRBD1	TRBV7-6	TRBJ1-4	14	TGTGCCAGCAGCTTAGGACAGGGTAATGAAAAACTGTTTTTT	CASSLGQGNEKLFF
-	-	TRBV27	TRBJ2-7	14	TGTGCCAGCAGCACCCTCGACGGTATCTACGAGCAGTACTTC	CASSTLDGIYEQYF
once	-	TRBV14	TRBJ1-1	14	TGTGCCAGCAGCCAGTACCGGGACGACACTGAAGCTTTCTTT	CASSQYRDDTEAFF
once	TRBD1	TRBV5-8	TRBJ2-1	13	TGTGCCAGCAGAAACAGGGGATACAATGAGCAGTTCTTC	CASRNRGYNEQFF
-	-	TRBV6-5	TRBJ2-7	14	TGTGCCAGCAGTTACTCAGGGACAATTTACGAGCAGTACTTC	CASSYSGTIYEQYF
-	TRBD1	TRBV5-6	TRBJ1-1	16	TGTGCCAGCAGTTTAGACAGGGGAGAATGGAACACTGAAGCTTTCTTT	CASSLDRGEWNTEAFF
-	TRBD1	TRBV27	TRBJ2-1	14	TGTGCCAGCAGTTTATCGCAAACAGGGGTTGAGCAGTTCTTC	CASSLSQTGVEQFF